The 15 T cell receptor beta chains in this list originate from one sample, sequenced in a study of cytotoxic CD8 clonotypes in ibrutinib-treated CLL. Measured with immunoSEQ multiplex PCR; TCRdb has only the in-frame clones, and not every one. This table has about 120,000 clones, approximately 85% appearing once. The sample was PBMCs, taken after 24 months of ibrutinib treatment. The receptors come from a human donor with chronic lymphocytic leukemia.

This clone turned up a few times. V usage is TRBV6-4 and J usage is TRBJ1-1; D remains ambiguous. V was trimmed by 6 bases and J by 1 base, leaving 9 bases between them. The germline V gene encodes CDR1 MRHNA and CDR2 SNTAGT. The CDR3 loop spans 13 amino acids. The CDR3 nucleotides read TGTGCCAGCAGCCTTAAACAGAACACTGAAGCTTTCTTT. Amino acids: CASSLKQNTEAFF.

The chain carries TRBV4-2 and TRBJ1-4; no firm D call. Trimming removed 4 bases from V and 4 bases from J, with 19 bases in between. The length of the CDR3 is 17 residues. Germline CDR1 LGHNA, CDR2 YNFKEQ. The CDR3 reads CASSREPAGEGNEKLFF. As DNA, the CDR3 is TGTGCCAGCAGCCGGGAGCCGGCTGGGGAAGGTAATGAAAAACTGTTTTTT.

The rearrangement uses TRBV5-1 and TRBJ2-5; 7 nucleotides line up with TRBD2. The CDR3 covers 14 residues. Germline V CDR1 and CDR2: SGHRS, YFSETQ. Losses at the gene ends were 2 bases for V and 4 bases for J; bases not matched to a gene: 5. CDR3 nucleotides: TGCGCCAGCAGCTTCGAGGGAGGGGCAGAGACCCAGTACTTC. This sequence encodes CASSFEGGAETQYF.

The V gene is TRBV11-2, the J gene TRBJ2-3; 7 positions agree with TRBD2. Germline-derived CDR1 and CDR2 are SGHAT and FQNNGV. The CDR3 loop spans 15 amino acids. Losses at the gene ends were 0 bases for V and 4 bases for J; bases not matched to a gene: 4. The CDR3 region is CASSLDGGRSDTQYF. The CDR3 DNA follows: TGTGCCAGCAGCTTAGATGGCGGGAGATCAGATACGCAGTATTTT.

The chain carries TRBV6-6 and TRBJ2-7; D gene ambiguous. Per germline, CDR1 MNHNY and CDR2 SVGAGI (reference sequence). CDR3 length: 15 amino acids. V lost 6 bases, J lost 3 bases, and 18 bases lay in between. The CDR3 spells CASRETGPAGYEQYF. CDR3 nucleotides: TGTGCCAGCAGGGAGACCGGGCCCGCCGGCTACGAGCAGTACTTC.

This rearrangement joins TRBV29-1 to TRBJ1-4; D gene unclear. V was shortened by 0 bases and J by 14 bases, with 13 bases between the two germline ends. CDR3 length: 12 amino acids. The germline V gene has CDR1 SQVTM and CDR2 ANQGSEA. The CDR3 reads CSVEDIEGFLFF. CDR3 in DNA: TGCAGCGTTGAAGATATCGAAGGTTTTCTGTTTTTT.

The V gene is TRBV5-8, the J gene TRBJ1-2, with 10 bases aligning to TRBD1. Germline values: CDR1 SGHTS, CDR2 YDEGEE. This CDR3 has 15 residues. The V and J ends lost 4 bases and 7 bases, in that order; junction bases with no gene match: 10. DNA of the CDR3: TGTGCCAGCAGCCTCCCGACAGGGGGCATCATTGGCTACACCTTC. This sequence encodes CASSLPTGGIIGYTF.

Remarks on this clone: This sample includes further DNA sequences coding for the same CDR3. V usage is TRBV2 and J usage is TRBJ1-1; unclear D gene. The germline CDR1 and CDR2 sequences are SNHLY and FYNNEI. The CDR3 loop spans 13 amino acids. V lost 4 bases and J lost 2, with 8 bases in between. As DNA, the CDR3 is TGTGCCAGCAGTGGCCAGGTCAACACTGAAGCTTTCTTT. Encoded protein: CASSGQVNTEAFF.

Many counts were recorded for this clone. This chain uses TRBV29-1 with TRBJ2-3; TRBD2 is a possible D gene (5 bases). Trimming removed 7 bases from V and 6 bases from J, with 20 bases in between. CDR1 and CDR2 (germline): SQVTM, ANQGSEA. This CDR3 has 14 residues. This chain's CDR3 is CSGGVPSSSDTQYF. Here the CDR3 DNA reads TGCAGCGGGGGAGTACCATCCTCGTCGGATACGCAGTATTTT.

This chain joins TRBV21-1 and TRBJ2-7. TRBV21-1 is designated a pseudogene. The CDR3 extends over 9 amino acids. CDR3 in amino acids: CARFYEQYF. The CDR3 DNA reads as TGTGCTAGGTTCTACGAGCAGTACTTC.

The chain links TRBV4-2 to TRBJ2-1; D is undetermined. Trimming took 0 bases from V and 4 from J, leaving 13 bases between them. CDR1 and CDR2 from the germline V gene are LGHNA and YNFKEQ. This CDR3 comprises 16 residues. This CDR3 is CASSQEGQRQYNEQFF. CDR3 nucleotide sequence: TGTGCCAGCAGCCAAGAAGGCCAGCGCCAATACAATGAGCAGTTCTTC.

This sequence joins TRBV5-1 and TRBJ1-1, with D uncertain. V shed 7 bases and J shed 4 bases, with 17 bases lying between them. This CDR3 has 14 residues. Germline V gives CDR1 SGHRS, CDR2 YFSETQ. CDR3 sequence: CASRFWAVPTEAFF. Written as DNA, the CDR3 is TGCGCCAGCCGATTTTGGGCAGTTCCCACTGAAGCTTTCTTT. The full variable domain, completed using reference TRBV5-1 and TRBJ1-1, is KAGVTQTPRYLIKTRGQQVTLSCSPISGHRSVSWYQQTPGQGLQFLFEYFSETQRNKGNFPGRFSGRQFSNSRSEMNVSTLELGDSALYLCASRFWAVPTEAFFGQGTRLTVV.

This sequence joins TRBV7-2 and TRBJ2-3; 10 bases are shared with TRBD2. CDR1 is SGHTA, CDR2 FQGNSA, per germline. The CDR3 runs 16 residues. Unmatched junction bases numbered 7, after V lost 0 bases and J lost 7 bases. CDR3 in amino acids: CASSLALASGGNTQYF. CDR3 coding DNA: TGTGCCAGCAGCTTAGCGCTCGCTAGCGGGGGAAATACGCAGTATTTT.

The chain couples TRBV20-1 to TRBJ1-1; no clear D gene. The CDR3 length is 11 residues. Trimming took off 6 bases at V and 3 bases at J, with 8 bases between the two ends. Germline CDR1 DFQATT, CDR2 SNEGSKA (reference sequence). This chain's CDR3 is CSASRYTEAFF. The CDR3 coding sequence is TGCAGTGCATCAAGGTACACTGAAGCTTTCTTT.

In its sample, this clone was seen once. J is TRBJ2-7 and V is TRBV6-1; TRBD2 agrees at 10 bases. The ends lost 5 bases at V and 6 bases at J; junction bases unmatched: 10. CDR1 and CDR2 (germline): MNHNS, SASEGT. This CDR3 spans 15 amino acids. CDR3 bases: TGTGCCAGCAGTAGCCGACTAGCGGGCCCTGGCGAGCAGTACTTC. This codes for CASSSRLAGPGEQYF.